The 11 T cell receptor beta chains presented below share a single source sample, sequenced in a study of T cells in Graves' hyperthyroidism and ophthalmopathy. Template material for amplifying TCR beta CDR3 regions consisted of RNA transcripts. With the HTBI primer set, the TCR CDR3 went through a first round of RT-PCR. TCRdb used MiXCR to reprocess the multiplex PCR reads, holding one entry per CDR3 protein. The sample consists of roughly 700,000 distinct CDR3 sequences, approximately 36% of them appearing once. The sample taken for sequencing was blood. The receptors originated from a woman in her 40s with Graves' hyperthyroidism.

This clonotype appeared many times. The V call is TRBV13, the J call TRBJ1-6; a possible D gene is TRBD1 (5 bases). Germline lookup yields CDR1 PRHDT and CDR2 FYEKMQ (reference sequence). Between the trimmed V and J ends, which lost 2 bases and 8 bases, there was a span of 13 bases. The CDR3 covers 15 residues. The CDR3, as DNA: TGTGCCAGCAGCTTATCGGGGGAGGCCTATTCACCCCTCCACTTT. Its protein is CASSLSGEAYSPLHF.

This clonotype has more than one count but fewer than ten. The rearrangement uses TRBV28 and TRBJ2-5; TRBD1 agrees at 10 bases. This CDR3 has 16 residues. The germline V gene encodes CDR1 MDHEN and CDR2 SYDVKM. Germline trimming cut 5 bases from V and 5 bases from J; bases unmatched to any gene: 11. This CDR3 reads CASSLLGTGDEETQYF. In DNA form, the CDR3 reads TGTGCCAGCAGTCTACTCGGGACAGGGGACGAGGAGACCCAGTACTTC.

The rearrangement uses TRBV20-1 and TRBJ2-5, with TRBD2 matching over 8 bases. The end of the DNA is better explained by TRBJ2-1, so the J call may be wrong. CDR1 is DFQATT and CDR2 is SNEGSKA in the germline V gene (reference sequence). There are 13 residues in the CDR3. The CDR3 loop is CSAPREGWGEQFF. The CDR3 nucleotides read TGCAGTGCCCCCCGGGAGGGTTGGGGGGAGCAGTTCTTC.

V gene TRBV6-6 combines with J gene TRBJ2-7, with 7 bases lining up with TRBD2. The CDR3 is made up of 15 amino acids. The germline V gene encodes CDR1 MNHNY and CDR2 SVGAGI (reference sequence). The V gene end was trimmed by 0 bases and the J gene end by 2 bases; junction bases not matched to a gene: 4. Written as DNA, the CDR3 is TGTGCCAGCAGTTACTCGGTAGCGGGTACCTACGAGCAGTACTTC. Its protein is CASSYSVAGTYEQYF.

The rearrangement joins TRBV5-8 to TRBJ1-2; D gene ambiguous. In germline, CDR1 is SGHTS, CDR2 YDEGEE. V shed 3 bases and J shed 4 bases, with 13 bases lying between them. This CDR3 contains 14 residues. CDR3 amino acids: CASSSATFGYGYTF. CDR3 nucleotide sequence: TGTGCCAGCAGCTCCGCCACATTCGGCTATGGCTACACCTTC.

The chain recombines TRBV15 with TRBJ2-2; a weak D match, TRBD2 (5 bases). V lost 0 bases and J lost 7, with 12 bases in between. This CDR3 has 15 amino acids. The germline V gene encodes CDR1 LNHNV and CDR2 YYDKDF (reference sequence). CDR3 DNA: TGTGCCACCAGCAGAGATCTGAGGGTGGACGGGGAGCTGTTTTTT. It is translated as CATSRDLRVDGELFF.

This clonotype was seen a handful of times. This sequence joins TRBV7-2 and TRBJ1-4, with D tentatively TRBD1 (6 bases). V lost 1 base and J lost 4, with 7 bases in between. The germline V gene encodes CDR1 SGHTA and CDR2 FQGNSA. There are 14 residues in the CDR3. The CDR3 sequence: CASSLVQGNEKLFF. CDR3 nucleotides: TGTGCCAGCAGCTTAGTACAGGGTAATGAAAAACTGTTTTTT.

This clonotype was found many times. The V gene is TRBV25-1, the J gene TRBJ1-6, with D hard to call. This CDR3 comprises 12 residues. V shed 7 bases and J shed 10 bases, with 11 bases lying between them. Germline CDR1 and CDR2: MGHDK and SYGVNS. Here the CDR3 DNA reads TGTGCCAGCATGAGGGAAGGATCACCCCTCCACTTT. This sequence encodes CASMREGSPLHF.

V and J are TRBV4-1 and TRBJ1-5; TRBD1 might be the D (5 bases). Germline CDR1 MGHRA, CDR2 YSYEKL. V dropped 1 base and J dropped 2 bases, with 15 bases sitting between them. The CDR3 runs to 17 residues. CDR3 nucleotide sequence: TGCGCCAGCAGCCAAGGGGTGGGGGTTGCCCGCAATCAGCCCCAGCATTTT. It is translated as CASSQGVGVARNQPQHF.

The chain's CDR3 is CASSVERGNTEAFF. CDR3 DNA sequence: TGTGCCAGCAGCGTAGAAAGGGGCAACACTGAAGCTTTCTTT. The chain carries TRBV7-6 and TRBJ1-1; a possible D gene is TRBD1 (5 bases). The CDR3 totals 14 residues. Trimming shortened V by 5 bases and J by 2 bases, and 12 bases separated the two germline ends. From germline, CDR1 is SGHVS and CDR2 FNYEAQ.

V usage is TRBV12-3 or TRBV12-4 and J usage is TRBJ1-4; TRBD1 aligns across 8 bases. After removal of 2 bases from V and 5 bases from J, the junction contained 1 base not matched to a gene. CDR3 length: 14 amino acids. DNA of the CDR3: TGTGCCAGCAGTTTAAGACAGGGGAATGAAAAACTGTTTTTT. Its translation is CASSLRQGNEKLFF.